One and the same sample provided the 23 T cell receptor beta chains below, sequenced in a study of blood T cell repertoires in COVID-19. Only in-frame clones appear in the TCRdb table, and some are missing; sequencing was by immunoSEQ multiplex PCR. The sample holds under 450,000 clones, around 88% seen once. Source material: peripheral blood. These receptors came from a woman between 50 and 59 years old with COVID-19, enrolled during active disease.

This chain's CDR3 is CASSLGLAGGFRYNEQFF. CDR3 DNA sequence: TGTGCCAGCAGCCTGGGACTAGCGGGGGGGTTCCGCTACAATGAGCAGTTCTTC. The chain couples TRBV3-1 (or the pseudogene TRBV3-2) to TRBJ2-1; the match to TRBD2 covers 16 bases. CDR1 and CDR2 from the germline V gene are LGHDT and YNNKEL (reference sequence). The V and J ends lost 4 bases and 3 bases, in that order; junction bases with no gene match: 6. There are 18 residues in the CDR3.

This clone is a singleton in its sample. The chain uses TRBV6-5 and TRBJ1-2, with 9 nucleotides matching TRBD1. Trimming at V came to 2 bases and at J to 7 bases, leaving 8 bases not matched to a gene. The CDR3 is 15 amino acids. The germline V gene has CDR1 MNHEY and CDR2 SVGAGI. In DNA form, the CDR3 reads TGTGCCAGCAGTTACCTGGGACAGGGCAACAGTGGCTACACCTTC. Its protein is CASSYLGQGNSGYTF.

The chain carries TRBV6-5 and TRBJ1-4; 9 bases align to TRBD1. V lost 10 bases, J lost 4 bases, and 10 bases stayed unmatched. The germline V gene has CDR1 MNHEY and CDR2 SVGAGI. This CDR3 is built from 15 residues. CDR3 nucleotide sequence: TGTGCCACACAGAAACAGGGGGCGAATAATGAAAAACTGTTTTTT. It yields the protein CATQKQGANNEKLFF.

The CDR3 DNA reads TGTGCCAGCATGCGGGGGCCCAACAATGAGCAGTTCTTC. Its protein is CASMRGPNNEQFF. The rearrangement links TRBV6-5 to TRBJ2-1; weak D call: TRBD2 (7 bases). The V end lost 7 bases, the J end lost 5 bases, and 12 bases lay between the germline ends. The CDR3 contains 13 residues. Per the germline V gene, CDR1 is MNHEY and CDR2 is SVGAGI.

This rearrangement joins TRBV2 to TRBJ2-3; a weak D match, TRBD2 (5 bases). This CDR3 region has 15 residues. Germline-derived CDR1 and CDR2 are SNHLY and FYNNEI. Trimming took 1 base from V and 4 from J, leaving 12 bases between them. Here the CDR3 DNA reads TGTGCCAGCAGTGAAGTCGCTAGCATCCCAGATACGCAGTATTTT. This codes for CASSEVASIPDTQYF.

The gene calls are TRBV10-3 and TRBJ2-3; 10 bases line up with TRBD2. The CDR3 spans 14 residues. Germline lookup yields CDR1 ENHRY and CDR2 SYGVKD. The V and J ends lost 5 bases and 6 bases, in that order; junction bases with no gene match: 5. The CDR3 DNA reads TGTGCCATCAGTCTAGCGGGGGAATCGGATACGCAGTATTTT. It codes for CAISLAGESDTQYF.

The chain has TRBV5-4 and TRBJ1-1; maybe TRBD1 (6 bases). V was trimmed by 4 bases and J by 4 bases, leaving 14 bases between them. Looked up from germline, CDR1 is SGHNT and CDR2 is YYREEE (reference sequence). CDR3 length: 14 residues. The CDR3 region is CASSQTGWGTEAFF. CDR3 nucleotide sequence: TGTGCCAGCAGCCAAACAGGGTGGGGCACTGAAGCTTTCTTT.

The DNA for the CDR3 is TGCGCCAGCAGCTTGACCCTAGAGGGTGAGCAGTTCTTC. Its protein is CASSLTLEGEQFF. This chain uses TRBV5-1 with TRBJ2-1, with D possibly being TRBD2 (5 bases). Trimming took 1 base from V and 9 from J, leaving 11 bases between them. From germline, CDR1 is SGHRS and CDR2 YFSETQ. This CDR3 contains 13 residues.

CDR3 sequence reads: CASSLAAGGYEQYF. CDR3 nucleotide sequence: TGCGCCAGCAGCTTGGCAGCAGGGGGCTACGAGCAGTACTTC. This sequence joins TRBV5-1 and TRBJ2-7, with 7 positions matching TRBD1. J gave up 3 bases and V 0 bases, and 3 bases lay outside the gene matches. There are 14 residues in the CDR3. Germline V gene lookup returns CDR1 SGHRS and CDR2 YFSETQ.

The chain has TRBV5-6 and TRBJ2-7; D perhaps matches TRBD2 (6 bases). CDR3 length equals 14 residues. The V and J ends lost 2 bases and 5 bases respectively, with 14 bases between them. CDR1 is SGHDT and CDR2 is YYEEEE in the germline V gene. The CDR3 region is CASSFSTGRDEQYF. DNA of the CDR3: TGTGCCAGCAGCTTCTCAACCGGGAGAGACGAGCAGTACTTC.

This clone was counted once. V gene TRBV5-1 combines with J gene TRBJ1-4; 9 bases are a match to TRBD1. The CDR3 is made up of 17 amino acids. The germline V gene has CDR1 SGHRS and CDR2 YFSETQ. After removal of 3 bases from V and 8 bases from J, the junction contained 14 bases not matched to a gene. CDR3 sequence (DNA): TGCGCCAGCAGCTCACACTCCCCGGGACAGGGAATGGAAAAACTGTTTTTT. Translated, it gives CASSSHSPGQGMEKLFF.

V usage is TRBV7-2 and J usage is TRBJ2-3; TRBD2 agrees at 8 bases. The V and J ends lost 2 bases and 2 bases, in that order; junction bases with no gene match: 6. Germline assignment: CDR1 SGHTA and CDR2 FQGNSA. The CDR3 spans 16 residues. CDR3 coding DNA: TGTGCCAGCAGCTTAACGGGGGGGCGGCTCACAGATACGCAGTATTTT. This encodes CASSLTGGRLTDTQYF.

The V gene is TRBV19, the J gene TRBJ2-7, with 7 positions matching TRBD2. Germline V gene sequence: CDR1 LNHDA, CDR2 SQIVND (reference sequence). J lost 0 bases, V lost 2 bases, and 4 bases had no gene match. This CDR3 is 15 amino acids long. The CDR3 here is CASSITGGSSYEQYF. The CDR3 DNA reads TGTGCCAGTAGTATAACCGGGGGGTCCTCCTACGAGCAGTACTTC.

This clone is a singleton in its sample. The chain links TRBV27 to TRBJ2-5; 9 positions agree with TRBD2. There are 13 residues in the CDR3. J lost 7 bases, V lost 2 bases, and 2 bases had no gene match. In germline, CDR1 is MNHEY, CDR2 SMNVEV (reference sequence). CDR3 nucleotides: TGTGCCAGCAGTTTAGCGGGGGGGCCGACCCAGTACTTC. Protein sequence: CASSLAGGPTQYF.

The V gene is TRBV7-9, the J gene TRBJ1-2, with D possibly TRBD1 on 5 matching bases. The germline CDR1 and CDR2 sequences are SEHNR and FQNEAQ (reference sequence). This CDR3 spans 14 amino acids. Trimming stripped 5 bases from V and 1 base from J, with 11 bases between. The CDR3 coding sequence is TGTGCCAGCAGCCGGACACGCGATAACTATGGCTACACCTTC. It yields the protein CASSRTRDNYGYTF.

CDR3 sequence (DNA): TGCGCCAGCAGCTTGGTTTACGGGGTGTCGAACACTGAAGCTTTCTTT. This sequence encodes CASSLVYGVSNTEAFF. The V call is TRBV5-1, the J call TRBJ1-1; D is ambiguous. CDR3 length: 16 residues. V lost 0 bases to trimming and J lost 1 base, with 13 bases between them. The germline V gene encodes CDR1 SGHRS and CDR2 YFSETQ.

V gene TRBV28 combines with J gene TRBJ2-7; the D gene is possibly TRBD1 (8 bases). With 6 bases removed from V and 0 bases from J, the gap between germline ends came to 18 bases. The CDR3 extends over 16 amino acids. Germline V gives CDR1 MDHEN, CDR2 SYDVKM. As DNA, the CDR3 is TGTGCCAGCAGGTCCTACAGGGGGAGGGTCTCCTACGAGCAGTACTTC. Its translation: CASRSYRGRVSYEQYF.

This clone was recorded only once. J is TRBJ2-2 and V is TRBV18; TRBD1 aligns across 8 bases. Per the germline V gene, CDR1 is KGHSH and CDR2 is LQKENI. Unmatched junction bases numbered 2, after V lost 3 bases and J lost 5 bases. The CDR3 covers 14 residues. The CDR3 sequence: CASSPDRATGELFF. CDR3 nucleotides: TGTGCCAGCTCACCGGACAGGGCAACCGGGGAGCTGTTTTTT.

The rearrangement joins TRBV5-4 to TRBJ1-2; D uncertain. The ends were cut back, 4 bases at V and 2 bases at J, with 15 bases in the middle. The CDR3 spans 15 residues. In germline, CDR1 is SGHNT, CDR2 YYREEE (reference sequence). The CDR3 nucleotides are TGTGCCAGCAGCCCCACCTCGGACTGGAACTATGGCTACACCTTC. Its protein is CASSPTSDWNYGYTF.

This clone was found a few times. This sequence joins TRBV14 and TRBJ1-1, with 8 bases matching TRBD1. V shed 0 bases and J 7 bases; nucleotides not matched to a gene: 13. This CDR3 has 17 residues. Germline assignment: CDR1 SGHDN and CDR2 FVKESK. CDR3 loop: CASSQDYGGRGQGEAFF. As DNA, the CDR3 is TGTGCCAGCAGCCAAGATTATGGCGGCAGGGGGCAAGGTGAAGCTTTCTTT.

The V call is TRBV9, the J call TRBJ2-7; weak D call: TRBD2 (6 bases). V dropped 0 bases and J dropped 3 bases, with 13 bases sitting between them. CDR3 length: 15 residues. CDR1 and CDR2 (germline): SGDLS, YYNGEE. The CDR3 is CASSVGRGGSYEQYF. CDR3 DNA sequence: TGTGCCAGCAGCGTAGGCCGGGGAGGAAGCTACGAGCAGTACTTC.

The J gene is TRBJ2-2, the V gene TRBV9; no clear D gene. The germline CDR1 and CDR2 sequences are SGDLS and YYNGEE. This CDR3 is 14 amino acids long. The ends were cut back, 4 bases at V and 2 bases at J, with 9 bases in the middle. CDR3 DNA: TGTGCCAGCAGCCCCGCGGTAAACACCGGGGAGCTGTTTTTT. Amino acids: CASSPAVNTGELFF.

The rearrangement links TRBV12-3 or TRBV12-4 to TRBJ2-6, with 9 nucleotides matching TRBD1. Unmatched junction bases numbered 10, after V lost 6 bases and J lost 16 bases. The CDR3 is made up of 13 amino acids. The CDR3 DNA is TGTGCCAGCAGGTTCCGGGACAGGGCTTCGCTGACTTTC. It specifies CASRFRDRASLTF.